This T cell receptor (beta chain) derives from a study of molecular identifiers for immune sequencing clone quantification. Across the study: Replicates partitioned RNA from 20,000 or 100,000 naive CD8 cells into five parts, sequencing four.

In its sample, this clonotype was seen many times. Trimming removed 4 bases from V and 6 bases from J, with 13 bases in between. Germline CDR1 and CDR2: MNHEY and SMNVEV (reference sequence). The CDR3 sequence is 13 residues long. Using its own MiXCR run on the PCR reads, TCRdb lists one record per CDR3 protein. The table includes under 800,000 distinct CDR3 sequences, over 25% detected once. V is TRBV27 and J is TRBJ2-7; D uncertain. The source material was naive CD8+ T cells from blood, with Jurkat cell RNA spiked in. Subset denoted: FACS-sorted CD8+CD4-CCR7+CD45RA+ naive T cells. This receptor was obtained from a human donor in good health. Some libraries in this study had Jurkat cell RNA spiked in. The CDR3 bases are TGTGCCAGCAGTTCCTTCACCGCGTCCGAGCAGTACTTC. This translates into CASSSFTASEQYF.